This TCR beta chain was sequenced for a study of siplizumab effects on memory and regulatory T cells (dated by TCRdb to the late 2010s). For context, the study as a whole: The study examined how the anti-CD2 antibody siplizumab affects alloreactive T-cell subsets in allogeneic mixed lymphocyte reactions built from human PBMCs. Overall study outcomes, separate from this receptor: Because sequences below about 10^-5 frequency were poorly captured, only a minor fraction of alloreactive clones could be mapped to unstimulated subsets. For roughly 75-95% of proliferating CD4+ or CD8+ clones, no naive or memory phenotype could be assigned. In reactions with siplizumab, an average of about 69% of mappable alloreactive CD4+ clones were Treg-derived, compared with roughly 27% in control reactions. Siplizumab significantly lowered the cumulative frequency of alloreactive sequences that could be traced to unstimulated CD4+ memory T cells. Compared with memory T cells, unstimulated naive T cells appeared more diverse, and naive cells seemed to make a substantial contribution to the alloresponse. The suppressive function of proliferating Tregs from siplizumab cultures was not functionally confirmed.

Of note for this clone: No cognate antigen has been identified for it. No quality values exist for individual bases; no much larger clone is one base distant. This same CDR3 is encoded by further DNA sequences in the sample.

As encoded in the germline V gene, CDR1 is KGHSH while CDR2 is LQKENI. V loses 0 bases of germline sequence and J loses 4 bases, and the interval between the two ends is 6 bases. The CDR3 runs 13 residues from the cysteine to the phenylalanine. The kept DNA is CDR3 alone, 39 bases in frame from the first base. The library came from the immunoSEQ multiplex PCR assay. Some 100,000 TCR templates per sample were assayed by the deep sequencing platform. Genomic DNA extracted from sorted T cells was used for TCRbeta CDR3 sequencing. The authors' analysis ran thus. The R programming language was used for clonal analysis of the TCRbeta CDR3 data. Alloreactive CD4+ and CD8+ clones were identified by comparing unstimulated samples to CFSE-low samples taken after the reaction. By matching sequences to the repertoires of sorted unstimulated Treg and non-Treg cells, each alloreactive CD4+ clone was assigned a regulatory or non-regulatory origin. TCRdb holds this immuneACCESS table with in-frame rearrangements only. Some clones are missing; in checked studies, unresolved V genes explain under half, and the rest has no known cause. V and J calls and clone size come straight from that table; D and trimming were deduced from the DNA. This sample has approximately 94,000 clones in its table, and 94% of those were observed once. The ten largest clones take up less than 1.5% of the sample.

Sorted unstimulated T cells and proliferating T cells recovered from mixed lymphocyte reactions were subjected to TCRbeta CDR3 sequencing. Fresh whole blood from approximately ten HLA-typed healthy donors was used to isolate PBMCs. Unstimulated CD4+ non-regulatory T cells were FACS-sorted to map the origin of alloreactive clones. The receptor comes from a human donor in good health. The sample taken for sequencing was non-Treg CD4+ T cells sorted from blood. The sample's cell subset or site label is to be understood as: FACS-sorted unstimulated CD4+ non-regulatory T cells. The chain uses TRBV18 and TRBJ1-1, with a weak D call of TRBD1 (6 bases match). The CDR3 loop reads CASSPPGATEAFF. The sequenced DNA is TGTGCCAGCTCACCACCGGGGGCCACTGAAGCTTTCTTT.